One sample yielded the 21 T cell receptor beta chains listed below, sequenced in a study of blood T cells in healthy people across ages. A second PCR of about 6 to 12 cycles used a sample-barcoded 5' primer and a J-beta primer mix. TCRdb called the 5' RACE reads again in MiXCR, with one record for every CDR3 protein. The sample shows 800,000 to 950,000 distinct CDR3 sequences, almost 30% of them seen only once. Another study also made use of these data, one on T cells of mothers and their children.

Material: blood. These receptors were taken from a woman in her thirties or forties in good health.

Of note for this clonotype: A much larger clone is a single base away; this may be a read error. V usage is TRBV5-1 and J usage is TRBJ2-4; TRBD2 agrees at 9 bases. The J call may not be correct, given that the DNA end is closer to TRBJ2-7. CDR3 length: 15 residues. Germline loops: CDR1 SGHRS, CDR2 YFSETQ. The CDR3: CASSLDGSGGDEQYF. CDR3 DNA sequence: TGCGCCAGCAGCTTGGACGGTAGCGGGGGTGACGAGCAGTACTTC.

Written as DNA, the CDR3 is TGTGCCAGCAGTTTATGCAGGGGGGGTACTGAAGCTTTCTTT. Protein sequence: CASSLCRGGTEAFF. The chain is built from TRBV28 and TRBJ1-1; 7 nucleotides match TRBD1. The CDR3 totals 14 residues. J lost 5 bases, V lost 0 bases, and 3 bases had no gene match. CDR1 is MDHEN, CDR2 SYDVKM, per germline. The full variable domain, its missing parts supplied by reference TRBV28 and TRBJ1-1, is DVKVTQSSRYLVKRTGEKVFLECVQDMDHENMFWYRQDPGLGLRLIYFSYDVKMKEKGDIPEGYSVSREKKERFSLILESASTNQTSMYLCASSLCRGGTEAFFGQGTRLTVV.

This clonotype was counted a few times. The chain carries TRBV5-1 and TRBJ1-3; D is undetermined. Germline-derived CDR1 and CDR2 are SGHRS and YFSETQ. The CDR3 spans 14 residues. V was pared by 0 bases and J by 1 base, with 5 bases between. CDR3 bases: TGCGCCAGCAGCTTGGGGATGTCTGGAAACACCATATATTTT. It encodes CASSLGMSGNTIYF.

The chain employs TRBV20-1 and TRBJ1-5, with D tentatively TRBD1 (5 bases). This CDR3 is 13 amino acids long. V shed 6 bases and J shed 4 bases, with 13 bases lying between them. From germline, CDR1 is DFQATT and CDR2 SNEGSKA (reference sequence). The CDR3 DNA is TGCAGTGCCGGAGGGGCAGGTAATCAGCCCCAGCATTTT. Translated, it gives CSAGGAGNQPQHF.

The DNA of the CDR3 is TGTGCCAGCAGCTTGGAAGGGTCCCCCACAGATACGCAGTATTTT. Protein: CASSLEGSPTDTQYF. V and J are TRBV5-6 and TRBJ2-3; D remains ambiguous. The length of the CDR3 is 15 residues. The ends were cut back, 0 bases at V and 2 bases at J, with 10 bases in the middle. The germline CDR1 and CDR2 sequences are SGHDT and YYEEEE. Filled out from reference TRBV5-6 and TRBJ2-3, the complete variable domain reads DAGVTQSPTHLIKTRGQQVTLRCSPKSGHDTVSWYQQALGQGPQFIFQYYEEEERQRGNFPDRFSGHQFPNYSSELNVNALLLGDSALYLCASSLEGSPTDTQYFGPGTRLTVL.

This clonotype was seen a few times. This may arise from a read error, as a much more abundant clone is one base away. The chain combines TRBV30 with TRBJ1-2, with 11 nucleotides matching TRBD1. The CDR3 is 17 amino acids. CDR1 and CDR2 from the germline V gene are GTSNPN and SVGIG (reference sequence). Here the CDR3 reads CARSDRTGGAGRVGYTF. DNA of the CDR3: TGTGCCAGGAGTGACAGGACAGGGGGCGCAGGGAGAGTGGGCTACACCTTC.

This clonotype was observed a handful of times. The CDR3 is CASTGGLVNEQFF. The DNA for the CDR3 is TGTGCCAGCACGGGTGGCCTGGTGAACGAGCAGTTCTTC. The chain links TRBV12-3 or TRBV12-4 to TRBJ2-1, with unresolved D. The V end lost 7 bases, the J end lost 10 bases, and 17 bases lay between the germline ends. The CDR3 extends over 13 amino acids.

In this sample, this clonotype turned up many times. This chain connects TRBV7-2 to TRBJ2-5; 10 bases fit TRBD2. After removal of 6 bases from V and 11 bases from J, the junction contained 6 bases not matched to a gene. Germline-derived CDR1 and CDR2 are SGHTA and FQGNSA. This CDR3 spans 12 amino acids. Written as DNA, the CDR3 is TGTGCCAGCAGTCCTCTAGCGGGGGAACAGTACTTC. This codes for CASSPLAGEQYF.

For this clonotype: A single base separates this from a much larger clone, so it may be a read error. The gene calls are TRBV19 and TRBJ2-5, with D possibly TRBD1 on 5 matching bases. This CDR3 spans 14 amino acids. Trimming removed 5 bases at V and 11 bases at J, with 21 bases between. The germline V gene has CDR1 LNHDA and CDR2 SQIVND (reference sequence). The CDR3: CASSSTAYYNEQYF. The CDR3 DNA reads as TGTGCCAGTAGTTCGACAGCTTACTACAATGAGCAGTACTTC.

With regard to this clonotype: This may be a read error, as it is one base from a much larger clone. The chain joins TRBV9 to TRBJ2-1; D call uncertain. This CDR3 is built from 14 residues. The V gene's germline CDR1 is SGDLS and CDR2 YYNGEE. The V gene lost 3 bases and the J gene lost 3 bases, with 10 bases spanning the gap. DNA of the CDR3: TGTGCCAGCAGCGGAAGCGATTTCTACAATGAGCAGTTCTTC. It codes for CASSGSDFYNEQFF.

This chain connects TRBV23-1 to TRBJ1-5, with 12 bases that match TRBD1. TRBV23-1 is recorded as an ORF, its role being uncertain. The J segment lost 1 base and the V segment lost 4 bases, leaving 14 bases of the junction unmatched. This CDR3 spans 20 amino acids. The CDR3 region is CASSRDRGRRGRLSNQPQHF. The CDR3 DNA follows: TGCGCCAGCAGTCGGGACAGGGGGCGTAGAGGCAGGCTGAGCAATCAGCCCCAGCATTTT.

This clonotype has ten or more counts. The rearrangement links TRBV10-3 to TRBJ2-7; 9 nucleotides match TRBD1. Germline V gene data show CDR1 as ENHRY and CDR2 as SYGVKD. The V segment lost 6 bases and the J segment 0 bases; nucleotides outside the gene matches: 6. This CDR3 is 15 amino acids long. For the CDR3, the DNA is TGTGCCATCAGAACCGGACAGGGGAGCTCCTACGAGCAGTACTTC. This codes for CAIRTGQGSSYEQYF.

This clonotype was counted only a few times. Its ends do not fully match the called genes, so a read error is possible. The chain joins TRBV7-2 to TRBJ2-7, with 8 positions matching TRBD1. Germline CDR1 is SGHTA and CDR2 is FQGNSA. This CDR3 comprises 15 residues. This chain's CDR3 is CAGSRGAGGSYEQYF. The CDR3 DNA follows: TGTGCCGGCAGTAGGGGGGCAGGGGGCAGCTACGAGCAGTACTTC. Together with reference TRBV7-2 and TRBJ2-7, the CDR3 gives the full variable domain: GAGVSQSPSNKVTEKGKDVELRCDPISGHTALYWYRQSLGQGLEFLIYFQGNSAPDKSGLPSDRFSAERTGGSVSTLTIQRTQQEDSAVYLCAGSRGAGGSYEQYFGPGTRLTVT.

The chain employs TRBV3-1 and TRBJ2-7, with 9 bases that match TRBD2. V trimming: 4 bases; J trimming: 2 bases; junction bases outside the gene matches: 6. Germline V CDR1 and CDR2: LGHDT, YNNKEL (reference sequence). CDR3 length: 15 amino acids. As DNA, the CDR3 is TGTGCCAGCAGCCCTTTCGGCGGGGGGGCCTACGAGCAGTACTTC. Translation gives CASSPFGGGAYEQYF.

The CDR3 DNA follows: TGCGCCAGCAACCAGGGGACTTCGAACCACAATGAGCAGTTCTTC. It codes for CASNQGTSNHNEQFF. V is TRBV5-1 and J is TRBJ2-1, with D perhaps being TRBD1 or TRBD2 (6 bases each). Germline values: CDR1 SGHRS, CDR2 YFSETQ. CDR3 length equals 15 residues. Trimming pared 6 bases from V and 5 bases from J, leaving 18 bases between.

This clonotype occurred many times. This rearrangement joins TRBV20-1 to TRBJ2-5; D tentatively reads TRBD1 or TRBD2 (5 bases each). The germline V gene encodes CDR1 DFQATT and CDR2 SNEGSKA (reference sequence). V lost 0 bases and J lost 1, with 9 bases in between. The CDR3 contains 14 residues. CDR3: CSARDWGTQETQYF. As DNA, the CDR3 is TGCAGTGCTAGAGATTGGGGGACCCAAGAGACCCAGTACTTC.

Only a few counts were recorded for this clonotype. The rearrangement links TRBV6-6 to TRBJ1-5, with TRBD1 identical over 8 bases. The CDR3 contains 13 residues. CDR1 and CDR2 from the germline V gene are MNHNY and SVGAGI (reference sequence). V lost 6 bases to trimming and J lost 5 bases; unmatched junction nucleotides: 3. CDR3 coding DNA: TGTGCCAGCAGGGACAGGGCGGATCAGCCCCAGCATTTT. The encoded protein is CASRDRADQPQHF.

The chain couples TRBV7-9 to TRBJ2-5; D call uncertain. Per germline, CDR1 SEHNR and CDR2 FQNEAQ (reference sequence). Trimming took 0 bases from V and 1 from J, leaving 6 bases between them. This CDR3 comprises 14 residues. CDR3 nucleotide sequence: TGTGCCAGCAGCTTAGCTGTTAGCCAAGAGACCCAGTACTTC. It specifies CASSLAVSQETQYF.

The rearrangement joins TRBV20-1 to TRBJ2-3; possible D gene TRBD2, 5 bases. This CDR3 region has 13 residues. CDR1 and CDR2 from the germline V gene are DFQATT and SNEGSKA (reference sequence). Between the trimmed V and J ends, which lost 3 bases and 0 bases, there was a span of 7 bases. CDR3 DNA: TGCAGTGCTAGGGCTAGCAGCACAGATACGCAGTATTTT. Translating it yields CSARASSTDTQYF.

This clonotype has only a few counts. The chain has TRBV29-1 and TRBJ2-3; D gene ambiguous. V lost 0 bases and J 6 bases, leaving 13 bases between the germline ends. The CDR3 spans 14 residues. CDR1 is SQVTM and CDR2 is ANQGSEA in the germline V gene. This CDR3 is CSVEDREVSDTQYF. The CDR3 coding sequence is TGCAGCGTTGAAGATCGAGAAGTATCGGATACGCAGTATTTT.

This clonotype was counted many times. This sequence may be a read error, since a much larger clone differs from it by one base. This sequence joins TRBV9 and TRBJ2-1; D uncertain. CDR1 is SGDLS and CDR2 is YYNGEE in the germline V gene. The CDR3 totals 15 residues. Trimming removed 0 bases from V and 7 bases from J, with 14 bases in between. The CDR3 region has the DNA TGTGCCAGCAGCGTAGCTCCCCAGCCGTGGAATGAGCAGTTCTTC. Its translation is CASSVAPQPWNEQFF.